This T cell receptor beta chain was sequenced in a study of blood T cell repertoires in COVID-19. Turning to the study itself: T cells, B-cell-depleted T cells, or PBMCs supplied cDNA or gDNA.

From germline, CDR1 is MDHEN and CDR2 SYDVKM. Trimming took 6 bases from V and 1 from J, leaving 13 bases between them. CDR3 length equals 15 residues. Using immunoSEQ multiplex PCR, the repertoire was profiled, and TCRdb retains in-frame clones only, with some absent. The sample has approximately 220,000 clones, 75% to 90% seen once. In this sample, this clone turned up once. Material for sequencing was PBMCs or T cells enriched from blood (not recorded which). The sequence was collected from a woman in her late teens or twenties in a cohort exposed to, infected with or recovered from COVID-19 (not recorded which). This chain joins TRBV28 and TRBJ1-5; maybe TRBD1 (6 bases). CDR3: CASSPGGASNQPQHF. The CDR3 DNA sequence: TGTGCCAGCAGCCCGGGGGGGGCGAGCAATCAGCCCCAGCATTTT.